Below are 29 T cell receptor beta chains sequenced from a single sample in a study of cytomegalovirus exposure and HLA in healthy donors. The study ran its PCR with 60 Vbeta and 13 Jbeta primers. Measured with immunoSEQ multiplex PCR; TCRdb has only the in-frame clones, and not every one. The data contain 150,000 to 200,000 clones, roughly 70% of them singletons. Specimen: PBMCs. The receptors stem from a woman between 40 and 55 years old in good health and CMV-seropositive.

The chain recombines TRBV5-3 with TRBJ2-2; D might be TRBD1 (5 bases). TRBV5-3 is placed among ORFs of uncertain function. V dropped 2 bases and J dropped 0 bases, with 8 bases sitting between them. CDR3 size: 15 residues. The CDR3 coding sequence is TGTGCCAGAAGCTTTTCAGGGACGAACACCGGGGAGCTGTTTTTT. This translates into CARSFSGTNTGELFF.

This clone was observed a few times. The chain employs TRBV5-1 and TRBJ2-7, with TRBD2 matching over 7 bases. Germline V lookup: CDR1 SGHRS, CDR2 YFSETQ. Trimming took 2 bases from V and 6 from J; bases not matched to a gene: 14. The CDR3 length is 16 residues. CDR3 sequence: CASSLRRGLGVLEQYF. DNA for the CDR3: TGCGCCAGCAGCTTACGAAGAGGACTAGGGGTTCTCGAGCAGTACTTC.

The genes are TRBV5-4 and TRBJ2-7; TRBD1 matches 7 bases. The CDR3 has 12 residues. CDR1 and CDR2 (germline): SGHNT, YYREEE (reference sequence). Trimming took 4 bases from V and 5 from J; bases not matched to a gene: 3. The CDR3 is CASSPTGDEQYF. For the CDR3, the DNA is TGTGCCAGCAGCCCAACAGGGGACGAGCAGTACTTC.

This clone was seen a handful of times. The gene calls are TRBV7-6 and TRBJ2-3; 10 nucleotides line up with TRBD2. The CDR3 loop spans 18 amino acids. The germline CDR1 and CDR2 sequences are SGHVS and FNYEAQ. V trimming: 1 base; J trimming: 4 bases; junction bases outside the gene matches: 11. This chain's CDR3 is CASSLVASSGRGADTQYF. Written as DNA, the CDR3 is TGTGCCAGCAGCTTAGTGGCGTCTAGCGGGAGAGGGGCAGATACGCAGTATTTT.

The genes are TRBV29-1 and TRBJ2-2; no clear D. The CDR3 contains 11 residues. The V and J ends lost 5 bases and 3 bases respectively, with 4 bases between them. The V gene's germline CDR1 is SQVTM and CDR2 ANQGSEA. The CDR3 spells CSVRDTGELFF. The CDR3 bases are TGCAGCGTTCGGGACACCGGGGAGCTGTTTTTT.

For the CDR3, the DNA is TGTGCCAGCAGCCAAGAAATAGCGGGACCCACCGGGGAGCTGTTTTTT. It specifies CASSQEIAGPTGELFF. The rearrangement uses TRBV4-2 and TRBJ2-2, with TRBD2 matching over 8 bases. The V and J ends lost 0 bases and 4 bases, in that order; junction bases with no gene match: 4. Germline V gives CDR1 LGHNA, CDR2 YNFKEQ. This CDR3 has 16 amino acids.

This sequence joins TRBV5-6 and TRBJ2-2; TRBD1 aligns across 9 bases. CDR3 length: 16 amino acids. V lost 4 bases to trimming and J lost 5 bases; unmatched junction nucleotides: 9. Germline V gene lookup returns CDR1 SGHDT and CDR2 YYEEEE. The CDR3 nucleotides are TGTGCCAGCAGCCCGGCGGGGACAGGGAGGACCGGGGAGCTGTTTTTT. Translated, it gives CASSPAGTGRTGELFF.

This clone was counted a few times. Here the CDR3 DNA reads TGTGCCACCAGCAGGGGGCCTTCTAGCACAGATACGCAGTATTTT. As protein: CATSRGPSSTDTQYF. The rearrangement joins TRBV15 to TRBJ2-3; weak D call: TRBD1 (5 bases). Germline V gene data show CDR1 as LNHNV and CDR2 as YYDKDF (reference sequence). Deletions cut 3 bases from V and 0 bases from J, with 10 bases between. This CDR3 is 15 amino acids long.

The CDR3 nucleotides are TGTGCCAGTAGATCTCCCAGGGTGAACACCGGGGAGCTGTTTTTT. Protein sequence: CASRSPRVNTGELFF. V gene TRBV19 combines with J gene TRBJ2-2; possible D gene TRBD1, 5 bases. CDR1 is LNHDA and CDR2 is SQIVND in the germline V gene (reference sequence). V lost 6 bases, J lost 1 base, and 12 bases lay in between. The CDR3 has 15 residues.

The table lists this clone with a count of one. The chain couples TRBV18 to TRBJ1-2, with 11 bases matching TRBD1. The CDR3 consists of 17 residues. Looked up from germline, CDR1 is KGHSH and CDR2 is LQKENI. With 3 bases clipped from V and 4 bases from J, the junction kept 10 bases outside the gene matches. Written as DNA, the CDR3 is TGTGCCAGCTCACCGCAAAGGGGGACAGGGGGTAGCTATGGCTACACCTTC. Amino acid sequence: CASSPQRGTGGSYGYTF.

This chain links TRBV5-4 with TRBJ2-5; a weak D match, TRBD2 (5 bases). The CDR3 has 16 residues. Trimming removed 0 bases at V and 0 bases at J, with 12 bases between. CDR1 and CDR2 from the germline V gene are SGHNT and YYREEE (reference sequence). The CDR3 bases are TGTGCCAGCAGCTTGGCCGGGCTAGCTCACCAAGAGACCCAGTACTTC. Its protein product is CASSLAGLAHQETQYF.

This clone has just a few counts. The chain has TRBV5-5 and TRBJ1-5; 7 bases map to TRBD1. There are 14 residues in the CDR3. The junction had 3 bases not matched to a gene; V was cut back by 0 bases and J by 6 bases. CDR1 and CDR2 (germline): SGHKS, YYEKEE (reference sequence). The DNA for the CDR3 is TGTGCCAGCAGCTTGGTGTCAGGGGGTCAGCCCCAGCATTTT. Translated, it gives CASSLVSGGQPQHF.

In DNA form, the CDR3 reads TGTGCCAGCAGTACAAGTGCAACTAATGAAAAACTGTTTTTT. Protein sequence: CASSTSATNEKLFF. V usage is TRBV6-5 and J usage is TRBJ1-4; D call uncertain. Germline V gene sequence: CDR1 MNHEY, CDR2 SVGAGI. Between the trimmed V and J ends, which lost 5 bases and 0 bases, there was a span of 7 bases. This CDR3 spans 14 amino acids.

V usage is TRBV7-9 and J usage is TRBJ2-7; 8 bases match TRBD2. The CDR3 is 14 amino acids. In germline, CDR1 is SEHNR, CDR2 FQNEAQ (reference sequence). The V segment lost 5 bases and the J segment 9 bases; nucleotides outside the gene matches: 12. DNA for the CDR3: TGTGCCAGCAGCCGCGGGACTAGGGGTTGCCGGCAGTACTTC. Protein product: CASSRGTRGCRQYF.

The chain uses TRBV19 and TRBJ1-4; the D gene is possibly TRBD1 (5 bases). The V end lost 2 bases, the J end lost 1 base, and 8 bases lay between the germline ends. The CDR3 consists of 15 residues. Looked up from germline, CDR1 is LNHDA and CDR2 is SQIVND (reference sequence). The CDR3 protein is CASSITQGTNEKLFF. The CDR3 DNA is TGTGCCAGTAGTATAACGCAGGGAACTAATGAAAAACTGTTTTTT.

The V and J genes are TRBV7-9 and TRBJ2-7; tentative D call: TRBD1 (6 bases). V lost 4 bases to trimming and J lost 3 bases, with 19 bases between them. The CDR3 spans 16 residues. The germline CDR1 and CDR2 sequences are SEHNR and FQNEAQ (reference sequence). CDR3 residues: CASSSLVGRGGYEQYF. DNA of the CDR3: TGTGCCAGCAGCTCCCTAGTAGGCAGGGGTGGCTACGAGCAGTACTTC. The complete variable domain, with remaining parts taken from reference TRBV7-9 and TRBJ2-7, reads DTGVSQNPRHKITKRGQNVTFRCDPISEHNRLYWYRQTLGQGPEFLTYFQNEAQLEKSRLLSDRFSAERPKGSFSTLEIQRTEQGDSAMYLCASSSLVGRGGYEQYFGPGTRLTVT.

The rearrangement uses TRBV19 and TRBJ2-5, with TRBD1 matching 8 bases. Per the germline V gene, CDR1 is LNHDA and CDR2 is SQIVND (reference sequence). This CDR3 contains 14 residues. V dropped 9 bases and J dropped 5; count of bases not matched to a gene: 11. The CDR3 is CASARQGAGETQYF. The CDR3 coding sequence is TGTGCCAGCGCCCGGCAGGGGGCAGGGGAGACCCAGTACTTC.

The CDR3 spells CASSKDGNSGANVLTF. CDR3 DNA sequence: TGCGCCAGCAGCAAGGACGGGAACTCTGGGGCCAACGTCCTGACTTTC. The J gene is TRBJ2-6, the V gene TRBV4-3; D may be TRBD2 (5 bases). The germline V gene encodes CDR1 LGHNA and CDR2 YSLEER. CDR3 size: 16 residues. V was pared by 5 bases and J by 0 bases, with 11 bases between.

This rearrangement joins TRBV11-3 to TRBJ2-7; TRBD1 matches 10 bases. J was trimmed by 6 bases and V by 5 bases; bases with no gene match: 10. Germline loops: CDR1 SGHNT, CDR2 YENEEA. This CDR3 has 15 residues. The CDR3 nucleotides are TGTGCCAGCAGCCCCCGGACAGGGGGATCTGGCGAGCAGTACTTC. Amino acid sequence: CASSPRTGGSGEQYF.

This rearrangement joins TRBV6-5 to TRBJ2-7, with a possible D match to TRBD2 (5 bases). The length of the CDR3 is 15 residues. Trimming pared 0 bases from V and 2 bases from J, leaving 11 bases between. The germline V gene encodes CDR1 MNHEY and CDR2 SVGAGI. The CDR3 region has the DNA TGTGCCAGCAGTTACTCCGGGGTCGGAACCTACGAGCAGTACTTC. Amino acids: CASSYSGVGTYEQYF.

The J gene is TRBJ2-5, the V gene TRBV6-6; a possible D gene is TRBD2 (6 bases). CDR3 length equals 14 residues. V gave up 4 bases and J gave up 1 base, with 10 bases separating them. CDR1 and CDR2 (germline): MNHNY, SVGAGI (reference sequence). This CDR3 reads CASSSAGGQETQYF. CDR3 DNA: TGTGCCAGCAGTTCCGCCGGGGGCCAAGAGACCCAGTACTTC.

This chain uses TRBV7-9 with TRBJ2-2; 7 bases align to TRBD1. V shed 4 bases and J 6 bases; nucleotides not matched to a gene: 8. CDR3 size: 15 residues. In germline, CDR1 is SEHNR, CDR2 FQNEAQ (reference sequence). The CDR3 DNA reads as TGTGCCAGCAGCTCCGACAGGGCTGTGGCCGGGGAGCTGTTTTTT. It is translated as CASSSDRAVAGELFF.

This sequence joins TRBV10-3 and TRBJ2-1, with TRBD2 identical over 10 bases. This CDR3 spans 14 amino acids. Germline V gives CDR1 ENHRY, CDR2 SYGVKD. Losses at the gene ends were 4 bases for V and 10 bases for J; bases not matched to a gene: 7. The CDR3 is CAISGTSGSEEQFF. CDR3 in DNA: TGTGCCATCAGTGGGACTAGCGGTTCGGAGGAGCAGTTCTTC.

CDR3 amino acids: CASSLTATNEKLFF. For the CDR3, the DNA is TGCGCCAGCAGCTTAACTGCAACTAATGAAAAACTGTTTTTT. The chain has TRBV5-1 and TRBJ1-4, with D unresolved. Per germline, CDR1 SGHRS and CDR2 YFSETQ. There are 14 residues in the CDR3. V was shortened by 2 bases and J by 0 bases, with 5 bases between the two germline ends.

The gene calls are TRBV10-3 and TRBJ2-5, with 14 bases fitting TRBD2. Germline CDR1 ENHRY, CDR2 SYGVKD. V was pared by 10 bases and J by 2 bases, with 3 bases of the junction left unmatched. The CDR3 totals 14 residues. CDR3 region: CATRTSGGQETQYF. DNA for the CDR3: TGTGCCACCCGGACTAGCGGGGGGCAAGAGACCCAGTACTTC.

V is TRBV19 and J is TRBJ1-5; TRBD1 agrees at 9 bases. V dropped 6 bases and J dropped 4; count of bases not matched to a gene: 1. Per the germline V gene, CDR1 is LNHDA and CDR2 is SQIVND (reference sequence). The CDR3 has 13 amino acids. The CDR3 DNA reads TGTGCCAGTAGCGGGACAGGGAATCAGCCCCAGCATTTT. Translating it yields CASSGTGNQPQHF.

The chain recombines TRBV6-5 with TRBJ1-5; D is ambiguous. Trimming stripped 2 bases from V and 2 bases from J, with 10 bases between. The CDR3 extends over 15 amino acids. Per the germline V gene, CDR1 is MNHEY and CDR2 is SVGAGI. CDR3 sequence reads: CASSYRGGGNQPQHF. The DNA for the CDR3 is TGTGCCAGCAGTTACCGGGGAGGTGGCAATCAGCCCCAGCATTTT.

This clone was seen a single time. The rearrangement links TRBV9 to TRBJ2-2, with a possible D match to TRBD1 (6 bases). V lost 0 bases to trimming and J lost 3 bases, with 9 bases between them. This CDR3 comprises 15 residues. The germline CDR1 and CDR2 sequences are SGDLS and YYNGEE. CDR3 in DNA: TGTGCCAGCAGCGTAGCAGGGGTCGACACCGGGGAGCTGTTTTTT. This codes for CASSVAGVDTGELFF.

The chain has TRBV9 and TRBJ2-5; D is perhaps TRBD1 (6 bases). Trimming left V 4 bases short and J 1 base short, with 29 bases between. The CDR3 extends over 20 amino acids. The germline gives CDR1 SGDLS, CDR2 YYNGEE. DNA of the CDR3: TGTGCCAGCAGCCCCACCGTAGGGGGAGCGACTTCACTCCCCCAAGAGACCCAGTACTTC. Translated: CASSPTVGGATSLPQETQYF.